This paragraph reports one TCR beta chain. These data come from a study of blood T cell repertoires in COVID-19. Authors' methods: For nucleated cells, counts were estimated from reference gene primer amplification. Sequencing was performed with immunoSEQ multiplex PCR; in TCRdb, only in-frame clones are kept and a portion is missing. V and J calls and clone size are those listed in that table; D and trimming were worked out from the DNA. The sample lists about 210,000 clones; about four fifths were seen once. In germline, CDR1 is LGHNT, CDR2 FRNRAP. The V and J ends lost 6 bases and 2 bases, in that order; junction bases with no gene match: 8. This CDR3 has 15 amino acids. The study drew participants aged about 18 to 89 years from 20 to 30 US areas. In assigning cohorts, the study relied on participant-reported clinical history.

Sample: PBMCs or T cells enriched from blood (not recorded which). This chain uses TRBV12-5 with TRBJ2-3; 7 positions match TRBD1. This sequence originates from a woman aged 45 to 65 with acute COVID-19. Here the CDR3 DNA reads TGTGCTAGTGGCCCGACAGGGTCCAACACAGATACGCAGTATTTT. Protein product: CASGPTGSNTDTQYF.